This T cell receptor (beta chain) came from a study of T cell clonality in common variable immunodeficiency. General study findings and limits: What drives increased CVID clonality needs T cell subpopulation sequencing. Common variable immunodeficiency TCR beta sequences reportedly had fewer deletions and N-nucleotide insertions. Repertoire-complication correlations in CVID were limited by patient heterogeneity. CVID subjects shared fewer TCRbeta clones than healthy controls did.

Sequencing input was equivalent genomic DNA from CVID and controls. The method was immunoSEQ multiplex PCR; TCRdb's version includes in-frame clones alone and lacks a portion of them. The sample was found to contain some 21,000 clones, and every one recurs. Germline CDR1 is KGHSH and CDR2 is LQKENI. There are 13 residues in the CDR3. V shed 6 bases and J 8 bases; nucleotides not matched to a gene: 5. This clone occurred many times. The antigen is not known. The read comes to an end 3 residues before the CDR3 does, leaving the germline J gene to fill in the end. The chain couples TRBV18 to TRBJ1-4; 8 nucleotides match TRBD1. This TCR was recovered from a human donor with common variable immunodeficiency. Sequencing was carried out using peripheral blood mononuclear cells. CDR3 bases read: TGTGCCAGCTCCCCAGGGGGCCGCGAAAAA. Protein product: CASSPGGREK. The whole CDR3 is CASSPGGREKLFF.